This T cell receptor beta chain was documented in a study of blood T cell repertoires in COVID-19. Study context: Nucleic acid was either cDNA or gDNA, and it came from T cells, B-cell-depleted T cells, or PBMCs.

The J segment lost 4 bases and the V segment lost 9 bases, leaving 17 bases of the junction unmatched. CDR1 WNHNN and CDR2 SYGVQD come from the germline V gene (reference sequence). This CDR3 has 16 residues. While infection was still active, Seattle patients were enrolled and then followed longitudinally. This clone was seen once. The table came from immunoSEQ multiplex PCR; TCRdb's copy has only in-frame clones and leaves some out. The data show roughly 180,000 clones, with 65% to 85% seen just once and 7% held by the top ten. The chain carries TRBV10-1 and TRBJ2-7, with 8 bases aligning to TRBD2. This TCR was recovered from a woman aged 40 to 50 with COVID-19, enrolled during active disease. Input material: peripheral blood. CDR3 in DNA: TGCGCCAGAGACCCCATCCTTAGGCGGGGGGAATACGAGCAGTACTTC. Encoded protein: CARDPILRRGEYEQYF.